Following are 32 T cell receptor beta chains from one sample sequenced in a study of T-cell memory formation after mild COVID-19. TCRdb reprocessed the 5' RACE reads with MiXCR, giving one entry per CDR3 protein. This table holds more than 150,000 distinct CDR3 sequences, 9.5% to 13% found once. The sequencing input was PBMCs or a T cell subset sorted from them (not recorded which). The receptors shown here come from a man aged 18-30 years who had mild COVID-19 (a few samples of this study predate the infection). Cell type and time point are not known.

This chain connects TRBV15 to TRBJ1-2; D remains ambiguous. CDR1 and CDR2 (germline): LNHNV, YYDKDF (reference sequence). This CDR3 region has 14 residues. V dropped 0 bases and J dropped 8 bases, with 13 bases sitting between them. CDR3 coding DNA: TGTGCCACCAGCAGAGATACCCGGGCACGGGGCTACACCTTC. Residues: CATSRDTRARGYTF. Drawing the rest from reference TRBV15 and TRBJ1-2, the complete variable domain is DAMVIQNPRYQVTQFGKPVTLSCSQTLNHNVMYWYQQKSSQAPKLLFHYYDKDFNNEADTPDNFQSRRPNTSFCFLDIRSPGLGDTAMYLCATSRDTRARGYTFGSGTRLTVV.

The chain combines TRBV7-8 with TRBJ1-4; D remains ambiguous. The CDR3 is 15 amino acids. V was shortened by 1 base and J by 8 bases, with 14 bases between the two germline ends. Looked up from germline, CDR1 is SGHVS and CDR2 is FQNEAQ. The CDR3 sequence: CASSLGGSNREKLFF. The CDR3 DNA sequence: TGTGCCAGCAGCTTAGGAGGGTCCAATCGGGAAAAACTGTTTTTT. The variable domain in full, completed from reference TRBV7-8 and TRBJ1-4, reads GAGVSQSPRYKVAKRGQDVALRCDPISGHVSLFWYQQALGQGPEFLTYFQNEAQLDKSGLPSDRFFAERPEGSVSTLKIQRTQQEDSAVYLCASSLGGSNREKLFFGSGTQLSVL.

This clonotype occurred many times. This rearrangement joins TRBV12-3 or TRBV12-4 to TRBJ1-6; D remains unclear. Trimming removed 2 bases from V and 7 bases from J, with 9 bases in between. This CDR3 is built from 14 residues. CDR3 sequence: CASSLQTQNSPLHF. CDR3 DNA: TGTGCCAGCAGTTTACAGACGCAGAATTCACCCCTCCACTTT.

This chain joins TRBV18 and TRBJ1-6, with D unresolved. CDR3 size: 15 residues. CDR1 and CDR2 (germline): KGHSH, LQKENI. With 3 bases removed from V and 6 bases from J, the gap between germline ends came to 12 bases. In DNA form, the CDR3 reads TGTGCCAGCTCACCCCTTGGCGGGCTTAATTCACCCCTCCACTTT. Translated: CASSPLGGLNSPLHF.

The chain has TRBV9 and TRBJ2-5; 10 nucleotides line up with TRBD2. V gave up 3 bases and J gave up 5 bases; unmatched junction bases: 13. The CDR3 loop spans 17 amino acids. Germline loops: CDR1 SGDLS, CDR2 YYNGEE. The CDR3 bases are TGTGCCAGCAGCGAGGGGTTCGGGACTAGCGCCTTGGAGACCCAGTACTTC. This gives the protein CASSEGFGTSALETQYF.

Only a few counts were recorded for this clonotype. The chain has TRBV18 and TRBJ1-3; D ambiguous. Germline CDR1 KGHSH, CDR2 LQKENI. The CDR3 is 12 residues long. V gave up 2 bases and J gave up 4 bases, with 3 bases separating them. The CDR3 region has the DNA TGTGCCAGCTCACCAGGGGGAAACACCATATATTTT. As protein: CASSPGGNTIYF.

The CDR3 spells CASSYDREGAKNIQYF. The CDR3 coding sequence is TGTGCCAGCAGTTATGACAGGGAGGGGGCCAAAAACATTCAGTACTTC. The genes are TRBV6-5 and TRBJ2-4; the D gene could be TRBD1 or TRBD2 (7 bases each). V dropped 3 bases and J dropped 1 base, with 13 bases sitting between them. Germline V CDR1 and CDR2: MNHEY, SVGAGI. There are 16 residues in the CDR3.

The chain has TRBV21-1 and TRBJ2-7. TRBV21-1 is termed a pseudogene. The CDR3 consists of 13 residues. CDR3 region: CASNPTPNYEQYV. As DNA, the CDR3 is TGTGCCAGCAACCCGACACCTAACTACGAGCAGTACGTC.

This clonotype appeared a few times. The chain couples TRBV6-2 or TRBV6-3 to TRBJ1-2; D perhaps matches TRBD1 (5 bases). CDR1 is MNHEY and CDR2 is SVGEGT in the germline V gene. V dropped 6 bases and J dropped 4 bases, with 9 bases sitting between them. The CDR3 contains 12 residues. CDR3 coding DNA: TGTGCCAGCAGAGTTGGGGCCTATGGCTACACCTTC. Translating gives CASRVGAYGYTF.

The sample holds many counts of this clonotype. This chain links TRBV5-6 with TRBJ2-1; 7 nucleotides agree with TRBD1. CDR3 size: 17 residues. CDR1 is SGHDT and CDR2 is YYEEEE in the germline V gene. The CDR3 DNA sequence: TGTGACAACTACGACCGGCCGGGACAGCGTACCTACAATGAGCAGTTCTTC. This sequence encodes CDNYDRPGQRTYNEQFF.

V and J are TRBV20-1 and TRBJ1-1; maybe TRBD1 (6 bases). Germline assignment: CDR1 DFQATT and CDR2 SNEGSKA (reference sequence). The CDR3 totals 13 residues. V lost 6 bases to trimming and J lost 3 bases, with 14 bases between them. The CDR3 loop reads CSAPSDRYTEAFF. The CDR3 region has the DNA TGCAGTGCACCGTCCGACAGGTACACTGAAGCTTTCTTT.

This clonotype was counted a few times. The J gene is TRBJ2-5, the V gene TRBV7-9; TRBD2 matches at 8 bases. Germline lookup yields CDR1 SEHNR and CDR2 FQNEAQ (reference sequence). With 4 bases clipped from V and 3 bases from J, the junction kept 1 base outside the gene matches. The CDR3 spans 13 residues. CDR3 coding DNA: TGTGCCAGCAGCTGGGGACTAGAAGAGACCCAGTACTTC. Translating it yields CASSWGLEETQYF.

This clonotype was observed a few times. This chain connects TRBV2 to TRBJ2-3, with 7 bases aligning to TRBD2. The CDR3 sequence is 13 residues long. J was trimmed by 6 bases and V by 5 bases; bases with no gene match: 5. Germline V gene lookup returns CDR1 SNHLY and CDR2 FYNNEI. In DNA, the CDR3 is TGTGCCAGCAGTCCGACTAGCAGGGATACGCAGTATTTT. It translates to CASSPTSRDTQYF.

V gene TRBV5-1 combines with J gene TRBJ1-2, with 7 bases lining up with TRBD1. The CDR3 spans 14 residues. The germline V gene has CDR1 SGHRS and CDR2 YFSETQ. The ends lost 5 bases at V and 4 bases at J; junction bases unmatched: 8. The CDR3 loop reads CASRITTGFYGYTF. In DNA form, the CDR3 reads TGCGCCAGCAGAATAACGACAGGGTTCTATGGCTACACCTTC.

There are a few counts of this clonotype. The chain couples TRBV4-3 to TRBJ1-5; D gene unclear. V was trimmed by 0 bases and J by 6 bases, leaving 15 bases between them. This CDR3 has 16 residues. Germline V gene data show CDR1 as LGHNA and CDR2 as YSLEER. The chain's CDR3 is CASSQEGGRPGQPQHF. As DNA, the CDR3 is TGCGCCAGCAGCCAAGAAGGAGGCAGGCCCGGTCAGCCCCAGCATTTT.

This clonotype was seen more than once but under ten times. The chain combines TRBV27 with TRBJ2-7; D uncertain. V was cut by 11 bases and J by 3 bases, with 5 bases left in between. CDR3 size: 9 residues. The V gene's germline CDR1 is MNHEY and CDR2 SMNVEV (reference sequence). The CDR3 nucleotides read TGTGCCGGGTGCTACGAGCAGTACGTC. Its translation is CAGCYEQYV.

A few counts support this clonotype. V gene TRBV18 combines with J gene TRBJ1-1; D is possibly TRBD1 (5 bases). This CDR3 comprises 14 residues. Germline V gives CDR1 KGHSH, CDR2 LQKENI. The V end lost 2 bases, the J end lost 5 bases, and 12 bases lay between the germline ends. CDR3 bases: TGTGCCAGCTCACCAGTTCAGGGAGTTACTGAAGCTTTCTTT. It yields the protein CASSPVQGVTEAFF.

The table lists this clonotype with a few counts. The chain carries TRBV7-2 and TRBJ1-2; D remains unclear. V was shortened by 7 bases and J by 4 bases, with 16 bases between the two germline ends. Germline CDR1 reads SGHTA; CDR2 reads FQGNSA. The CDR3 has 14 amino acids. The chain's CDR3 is CASTEAVLSYGYTF. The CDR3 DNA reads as TGTGCCAGCACCGAGGCAGTCCTTTCCTATGGCTACACCTTC.

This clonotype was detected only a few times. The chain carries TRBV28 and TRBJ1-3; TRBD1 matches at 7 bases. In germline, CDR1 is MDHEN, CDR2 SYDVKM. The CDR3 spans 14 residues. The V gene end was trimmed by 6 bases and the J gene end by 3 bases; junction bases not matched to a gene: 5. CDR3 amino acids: CASSTGQVGNTIYF. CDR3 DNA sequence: TGTGCCAGCAGCACCGGACAGGTTGGAAACACCATATATTTT.

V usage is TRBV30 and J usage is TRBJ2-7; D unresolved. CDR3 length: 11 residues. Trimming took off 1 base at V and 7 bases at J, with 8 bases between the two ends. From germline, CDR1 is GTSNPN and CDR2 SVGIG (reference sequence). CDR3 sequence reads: CAWSARVEQYF. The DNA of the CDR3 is TGTGCCTGGAGTGCTAGGGTTGAGCAGTACTTC.

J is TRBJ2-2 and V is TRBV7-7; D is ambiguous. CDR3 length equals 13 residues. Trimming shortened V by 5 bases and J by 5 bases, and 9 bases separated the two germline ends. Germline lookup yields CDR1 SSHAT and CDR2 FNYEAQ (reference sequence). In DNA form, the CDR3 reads TGTGCCAGCAGCCCAGTACCGACCGGGGAGCTGTTTTTT. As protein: CASSPVPTGELFF.

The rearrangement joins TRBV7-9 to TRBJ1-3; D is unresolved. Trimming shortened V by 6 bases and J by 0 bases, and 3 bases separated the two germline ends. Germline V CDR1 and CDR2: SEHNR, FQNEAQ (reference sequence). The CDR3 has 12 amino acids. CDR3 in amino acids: CASSNSGNTIYF. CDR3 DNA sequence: TGTGCCAGCAGTAACTCTGGAAACACCATATATTTT.

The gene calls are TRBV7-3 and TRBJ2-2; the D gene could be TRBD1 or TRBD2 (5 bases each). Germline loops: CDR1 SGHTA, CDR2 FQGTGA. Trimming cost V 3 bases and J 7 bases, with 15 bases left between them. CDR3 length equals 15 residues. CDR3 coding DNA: TGTGCCAGCAGCTTCGGCCGCCAGAGGGGCGGGGAGCTGTTTTTT. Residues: CASSFGRQRGGELFF.

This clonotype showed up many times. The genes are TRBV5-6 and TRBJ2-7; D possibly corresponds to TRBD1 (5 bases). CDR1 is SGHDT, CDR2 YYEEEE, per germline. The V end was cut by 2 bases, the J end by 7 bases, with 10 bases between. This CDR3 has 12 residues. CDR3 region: CASSFSSGEQYV. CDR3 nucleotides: TGTGCCAGCAGCTTCAGTTCAGGGGAGCAGTACGTC.

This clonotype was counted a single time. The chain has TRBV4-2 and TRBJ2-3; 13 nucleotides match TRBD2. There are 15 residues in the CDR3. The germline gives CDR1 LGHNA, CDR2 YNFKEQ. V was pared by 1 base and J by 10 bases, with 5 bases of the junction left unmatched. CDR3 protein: CASSQGTSGGAAQYF. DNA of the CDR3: TGTGCCAGCAGCCAAGGTACTAGCGGGGGGGCCGCGCAGTATTTT.

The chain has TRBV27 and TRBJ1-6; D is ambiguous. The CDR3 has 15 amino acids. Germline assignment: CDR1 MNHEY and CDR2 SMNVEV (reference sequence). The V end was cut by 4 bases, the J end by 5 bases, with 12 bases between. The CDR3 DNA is TGTGCCAGCAGTTGGAGTGGCCTTGATAATTCACCCCTCCACTTT. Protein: CASSWSGLDNSPLHF.

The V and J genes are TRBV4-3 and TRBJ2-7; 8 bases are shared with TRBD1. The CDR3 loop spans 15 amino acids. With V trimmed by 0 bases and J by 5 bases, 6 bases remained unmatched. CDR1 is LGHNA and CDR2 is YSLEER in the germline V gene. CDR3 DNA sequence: TGCGCCAGCAGCCAAGAAGCCAGGGGGCTAAACGAGCAGTACTTC. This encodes CASSQEARGLNEQYF.

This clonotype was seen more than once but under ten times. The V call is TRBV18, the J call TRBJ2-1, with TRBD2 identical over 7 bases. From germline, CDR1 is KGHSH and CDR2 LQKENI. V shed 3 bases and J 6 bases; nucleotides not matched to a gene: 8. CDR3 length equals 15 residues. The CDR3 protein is CASSPRLASSNEQFF. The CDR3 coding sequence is TGTGCCAGCTCACCCCGACTAGCCTCTTCCAATGAGCAGTTCTTC.

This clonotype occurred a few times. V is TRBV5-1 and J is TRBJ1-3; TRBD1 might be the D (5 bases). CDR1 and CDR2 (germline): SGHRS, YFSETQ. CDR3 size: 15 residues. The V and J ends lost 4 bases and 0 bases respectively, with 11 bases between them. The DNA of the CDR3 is TGCGCCAGCAGCCTGGGACGCGCCTCTGGAAACACCATATATTTT. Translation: CASSLGRASGNTIYF.

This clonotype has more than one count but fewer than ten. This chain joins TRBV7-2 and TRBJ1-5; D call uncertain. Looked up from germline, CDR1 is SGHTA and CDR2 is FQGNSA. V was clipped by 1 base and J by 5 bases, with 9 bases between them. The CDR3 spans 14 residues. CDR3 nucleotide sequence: TGTGCCAGCAGCTTAGAGGCAGGTTATCAGCCCCAGCATTTT. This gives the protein CASSLEAGYQPQHF.

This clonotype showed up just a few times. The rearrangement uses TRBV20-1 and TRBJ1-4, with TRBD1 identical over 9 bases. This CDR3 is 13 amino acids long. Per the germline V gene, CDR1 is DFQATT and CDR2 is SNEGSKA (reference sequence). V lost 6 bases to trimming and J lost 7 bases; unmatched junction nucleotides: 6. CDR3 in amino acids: CSAPDRGVEKLFF. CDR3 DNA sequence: TGCAGTGCACCGGACAGGGGTGTTGAAAAACTGTTTTTT.

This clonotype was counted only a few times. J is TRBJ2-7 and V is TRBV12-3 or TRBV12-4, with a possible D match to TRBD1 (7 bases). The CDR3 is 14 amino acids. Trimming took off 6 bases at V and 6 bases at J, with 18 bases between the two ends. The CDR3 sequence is CASSRGTAYGEQYF. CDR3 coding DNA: TGTGCCAGCAGCCGCGGGACAGCTTACGGCGAGCAGTACTTC.